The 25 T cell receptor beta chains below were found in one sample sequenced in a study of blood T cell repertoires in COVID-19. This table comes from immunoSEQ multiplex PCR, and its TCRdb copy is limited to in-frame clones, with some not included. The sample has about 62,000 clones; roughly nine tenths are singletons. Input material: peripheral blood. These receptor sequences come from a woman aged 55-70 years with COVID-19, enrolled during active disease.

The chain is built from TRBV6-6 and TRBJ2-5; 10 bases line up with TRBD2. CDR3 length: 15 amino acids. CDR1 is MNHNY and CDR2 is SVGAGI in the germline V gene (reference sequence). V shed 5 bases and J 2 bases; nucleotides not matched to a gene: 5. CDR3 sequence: CASSRTSGYQETQYF. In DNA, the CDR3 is TGTGCCAGCAGTCGGACTAGCGGTTATCAAGAGACCCAGTACTTC.

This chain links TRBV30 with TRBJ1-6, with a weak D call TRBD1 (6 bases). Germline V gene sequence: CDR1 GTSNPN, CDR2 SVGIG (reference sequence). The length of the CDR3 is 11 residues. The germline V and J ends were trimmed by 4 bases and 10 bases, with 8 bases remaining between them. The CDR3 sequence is CAWKGESPLHF. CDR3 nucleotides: TGTGCCTGGAAGGGGGAATCACCCCTCCACTTT.

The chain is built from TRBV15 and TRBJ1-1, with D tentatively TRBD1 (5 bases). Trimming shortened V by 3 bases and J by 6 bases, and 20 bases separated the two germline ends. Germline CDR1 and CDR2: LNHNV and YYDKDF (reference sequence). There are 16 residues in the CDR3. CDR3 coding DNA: TGTGCCACCAGCAGCCCGGACACATCGGTTGTGCCTGAAGCTTTCTTT. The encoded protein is CATSSPDTSVVPEAFF.

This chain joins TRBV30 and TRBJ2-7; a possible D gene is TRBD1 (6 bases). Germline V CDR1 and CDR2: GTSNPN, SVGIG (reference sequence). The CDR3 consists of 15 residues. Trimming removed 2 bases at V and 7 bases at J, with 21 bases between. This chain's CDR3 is CAWSPGHSGATEQYF. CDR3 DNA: TGTGCCTGGAGTCCGGGACACTCAGGGGCGACGGAGCAGTACTTC.

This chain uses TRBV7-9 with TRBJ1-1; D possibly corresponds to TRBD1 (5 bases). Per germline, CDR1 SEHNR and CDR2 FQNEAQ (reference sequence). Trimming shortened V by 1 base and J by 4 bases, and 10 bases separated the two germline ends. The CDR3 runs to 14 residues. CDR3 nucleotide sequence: TGTGCCAGCAGCTTAGTCCAGGGCAGCACTGAAGCTTTCTTT. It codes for CASSLVQGSTEAFF.

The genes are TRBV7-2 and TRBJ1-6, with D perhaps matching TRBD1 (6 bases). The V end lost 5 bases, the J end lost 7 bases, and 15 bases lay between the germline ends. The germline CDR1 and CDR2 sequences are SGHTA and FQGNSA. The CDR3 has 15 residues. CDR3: CASSEYRVENSPLHF. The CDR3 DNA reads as TGTGCCAGCAGCGAATACAGGGTAGAAAATTCACCCCTCCACTTT. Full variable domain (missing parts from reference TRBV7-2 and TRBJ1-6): GAGVSQSPSNKVTEKGKDVELRCDPISGHTALYWYRQSLGQGLEFLIYFQGNSAPDKSGLPSDRFSAERTGGSVSTLTIQRTQQEDSAVYLCASSEYRVENSPLHFGNGTRLTVT.

Here the CDR3 reads CASSQVRGTTNEKLFF. Written as DNA, the CDR3 is TGTGCCAGCAGCCAAGTCAGGGGTACAACTAATGAAAAACTGTTTTTT. The chain combines TRBV3-1 (or the pseudogene TRBV3-2) with TRBJ1-4; D may be TRBD1 (6 bases). This CDR3 is built from 16 residues. Germline V gene sequence: CDR1 LGHDT, CDR2 YNNKEL (reference sequence). V was pared by 1 base and J by 0 bases, with 9 bases between.

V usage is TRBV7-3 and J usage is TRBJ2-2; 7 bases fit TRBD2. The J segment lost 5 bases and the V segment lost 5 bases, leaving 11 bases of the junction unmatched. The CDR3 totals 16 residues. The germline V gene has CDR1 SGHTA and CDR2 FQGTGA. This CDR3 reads CASSPMRRERTGELFF. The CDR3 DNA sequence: TGTGCCAGCAGCCCCATGAGGCGGGAGAGAACCGGGGAGCTGTTTTTT.

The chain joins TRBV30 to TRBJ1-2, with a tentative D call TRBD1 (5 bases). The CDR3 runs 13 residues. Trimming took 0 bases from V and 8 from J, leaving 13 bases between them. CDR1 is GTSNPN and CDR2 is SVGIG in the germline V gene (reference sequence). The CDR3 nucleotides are TGTGCCTGGAGTGTGGGAGGGGTTGGGGGCTACACCTTC. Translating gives CAWSVGGVGGYTF.

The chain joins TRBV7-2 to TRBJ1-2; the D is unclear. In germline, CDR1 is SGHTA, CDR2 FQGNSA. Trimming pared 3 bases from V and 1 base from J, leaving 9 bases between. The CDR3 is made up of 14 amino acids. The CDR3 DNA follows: TGTGCCAGCAGCTTTCTCCGGGTTAACTATGGCTACACCTTC. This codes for CASSFLRVNYGYTF.

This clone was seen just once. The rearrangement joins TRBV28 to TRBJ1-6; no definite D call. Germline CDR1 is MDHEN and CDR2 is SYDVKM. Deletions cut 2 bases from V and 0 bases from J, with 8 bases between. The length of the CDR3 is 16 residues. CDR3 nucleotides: TGTGCCAGCAGTTTACTTTCGAGCTCCTATAATTCACCCCTCCACTTT. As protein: CASSLLSSSYNSPLHF.

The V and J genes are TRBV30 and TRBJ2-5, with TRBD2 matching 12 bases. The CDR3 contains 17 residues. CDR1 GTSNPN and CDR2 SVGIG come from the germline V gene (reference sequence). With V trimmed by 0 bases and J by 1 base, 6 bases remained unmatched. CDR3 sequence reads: CAWSVLAGGRIQETQYF. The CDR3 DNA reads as TGTGCCTGGAGTGTACTAGCGGGGGGTAGAATCCAAGAGACCCAGTACTTC.

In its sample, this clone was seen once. DNA of the CDR3: TGTGCCAGCAGTACGGGTAGCTCTGGAAACACCATATATTTT. Its translation: CASSTGSSGNTIYF. The chain employs TRBV6-2 or TRBV6-3 and TRBJ1-3, with D hard to call. Trimming cost V 5 bases and J 0 bases, with 8 bases left between them. In germline, CDR1 is MNHEY, CDR2 SVGEGT. This CDR3 contains 14 residues.

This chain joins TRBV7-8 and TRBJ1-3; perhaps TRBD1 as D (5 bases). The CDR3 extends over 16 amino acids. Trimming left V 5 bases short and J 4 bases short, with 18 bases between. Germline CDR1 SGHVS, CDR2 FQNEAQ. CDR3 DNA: TGTGCCAGCAGCCCCAAATGGCAGGGAGGAGGAAACACCATATATTTT. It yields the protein CASSPKWQGGGNTIYF.

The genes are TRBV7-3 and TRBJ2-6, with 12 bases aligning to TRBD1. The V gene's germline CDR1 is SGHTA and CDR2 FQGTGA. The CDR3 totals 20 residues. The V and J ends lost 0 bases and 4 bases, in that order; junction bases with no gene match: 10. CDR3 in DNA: TGTGCCAGCAGCTTAACGTTCCCGGGACAGGGGGCAAGAGGGGCCAACGTCCTGACTTTC. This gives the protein CASSLTFPGQGARGANVLTF.

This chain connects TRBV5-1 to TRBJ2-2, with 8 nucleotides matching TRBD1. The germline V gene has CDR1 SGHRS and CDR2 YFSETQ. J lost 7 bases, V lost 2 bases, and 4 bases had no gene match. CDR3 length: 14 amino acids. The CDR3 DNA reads TGCGCCAGCAGCTTCCAGGGGGCGGACGGGGAGCTGTTTTTT. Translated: CASSFQGADGELFF.

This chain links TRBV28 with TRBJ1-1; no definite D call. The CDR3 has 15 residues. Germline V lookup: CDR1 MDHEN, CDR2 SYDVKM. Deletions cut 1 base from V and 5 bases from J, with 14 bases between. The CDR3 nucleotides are TGTGCCAGCAGTTTATTCCGCCCCCTAACGACTGAAGCTTTCTTT. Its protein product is CASSLFRPLTTEAFF.

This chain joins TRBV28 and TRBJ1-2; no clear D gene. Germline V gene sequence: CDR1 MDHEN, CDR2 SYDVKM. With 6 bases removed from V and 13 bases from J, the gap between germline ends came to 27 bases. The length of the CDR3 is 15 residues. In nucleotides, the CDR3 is TGTGCCAGCAGGTACCTGCTTGAACAGCTACAACACCCCACCTTC. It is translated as CASRYLLEQLQHPTF.

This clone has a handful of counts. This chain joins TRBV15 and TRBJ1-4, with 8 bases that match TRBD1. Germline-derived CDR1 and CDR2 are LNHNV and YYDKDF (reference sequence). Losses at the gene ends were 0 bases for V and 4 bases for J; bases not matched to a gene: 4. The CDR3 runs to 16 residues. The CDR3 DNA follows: TGTGCCACCAGCAGAGAAGCAGGGGGCGGTAATGAAAAACTGTTTTTT. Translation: CATSREAGGGNEKLFF.

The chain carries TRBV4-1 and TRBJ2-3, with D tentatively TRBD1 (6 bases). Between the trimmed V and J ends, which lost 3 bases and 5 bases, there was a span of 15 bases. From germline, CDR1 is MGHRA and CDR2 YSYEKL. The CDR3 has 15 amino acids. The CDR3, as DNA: TGCGCCAGCAGCCAGGTGGTTGAAGGGGGAGATACGCAGTATTTT. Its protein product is CASSQVVEGGDTQYF.

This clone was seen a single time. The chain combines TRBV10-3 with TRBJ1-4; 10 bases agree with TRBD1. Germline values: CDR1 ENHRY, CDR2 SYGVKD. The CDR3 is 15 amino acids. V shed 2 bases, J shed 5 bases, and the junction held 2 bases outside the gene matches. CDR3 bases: TGTGCCATCAGTGAGGACAGGGGGCGGAATGAAAAACTGTTTTTT. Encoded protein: CAISEDRGRNEKLFF.

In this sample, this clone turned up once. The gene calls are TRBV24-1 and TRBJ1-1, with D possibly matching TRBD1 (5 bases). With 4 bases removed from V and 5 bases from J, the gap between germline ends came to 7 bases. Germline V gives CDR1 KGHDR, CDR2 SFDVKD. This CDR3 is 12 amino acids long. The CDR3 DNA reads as TGTGCCACCAGTGACCAGGGAACTGAAGCTTTCTTT. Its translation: CATSDQGTEAFF.

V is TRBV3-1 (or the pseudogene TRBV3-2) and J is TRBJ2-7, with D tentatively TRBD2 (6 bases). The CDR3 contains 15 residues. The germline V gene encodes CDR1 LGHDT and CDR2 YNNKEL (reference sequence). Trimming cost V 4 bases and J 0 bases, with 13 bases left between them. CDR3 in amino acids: CASSPLRGVSYEQYF. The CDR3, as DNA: TGTGCCAGCAGCCCTCTGCGGGGCGTCTCCTACGAGCAGTACTTC.

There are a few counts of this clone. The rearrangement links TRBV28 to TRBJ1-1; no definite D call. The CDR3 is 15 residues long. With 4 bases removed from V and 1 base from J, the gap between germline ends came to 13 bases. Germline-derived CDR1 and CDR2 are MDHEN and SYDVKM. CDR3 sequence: CASSSRRMGNTEAFF. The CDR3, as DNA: TGTGCCAGCAGTTCCCGGAGGATGGGGAACACTGAAGCTTTCTTT.

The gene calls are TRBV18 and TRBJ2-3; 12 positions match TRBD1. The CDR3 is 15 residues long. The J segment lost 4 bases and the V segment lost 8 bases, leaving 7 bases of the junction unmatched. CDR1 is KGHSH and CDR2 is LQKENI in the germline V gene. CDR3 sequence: CASRPGTGGPDTQYF. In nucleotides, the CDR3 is TGTGCCAGCCGGCCCGGGACAGGGGGCCCAGATACGCAGTATTTT.